These 24 T cell receptor beta chains were all obtained from the same sample, sequenced in a study of human T cells and chemical hapten exposure. TCRdb re-called the RACE reads with MiXCR, one entry per CDR3 protein. The sample records 35,000 to 50,000 distinct CDR3 sequences, around 4.5% being singletons. Time point denoted: healthy volunteer bleed at 2 weeks. Total RNA was isolated from whole blood that had not been fractionated. Sequenced material: whole blood. The receptors stem from a female donor in good health. Some clones in this sample may be carry-over from other donors' samples.

This clonotype was picked up a small number of times. The rearrangement joins TRBV4-3 to TRBJ2-2; TRBD2 agrees at 7 bases. With 0 bases clipped from V and 0 bases from J, the junction kept 7 bases outside the gene matches. This CDR3 is 18 amino acids long. CDR1 and CDR2 (germline): LGHNA, YSLEER. CDR3 amino acids: CASSQDWGGATNTGELFF. The CDR3 bases are TGCGCCAGCAGCCAAGATTGGGGAGGGGCCACGAACACCGGGGAGCTGTTTTTT.

This clonotype was counted at least ten times. The chain has TRBV18 and TRBJ2-7; no reliable D call. CDR3 length: 13 amino acids. The V end lost 6 bases, the J end lost 0 bases, and 9 bases lay between the germline ends. The V gene's germline CDR1 is KGHSH and CDR2 LQKENI. Here the CDR3 reads CASSLPYSYEQYF. The CDR3 bases are TGTGCCAGCTCTTTGCCTTACTCCTACGAGCAGTACTTC. The whole variable domain, filled in from reference TRBV18 and TRBJ2-7, reads NAGVMQNPRHLVRRRGQEARLRCSPMKGHSHVYWYRQLPEEGLKFMVYLQKENIIDESGMPKERFSAEFPKEGPSILRIQQVVRGDSAAYFCASSLPYSYEQYFGPGTRLTVT.

This clonotype was recorded many times. This chain uses TRBV10-3 with TRBJ2-3, with a possible D match to TRBD1 (5 bases). CDR3 length equals 16 residues. Germline V gives CDR1 ENHRY, CDR2 SYGVKD. V dropped 6 bases and J dropped 1 base, with 17 bases sitting between them. CDR3 protein: CAISPKTRVGTDTQYF. CDR3 nucleotide sequence: TGTGCCATCAGCCCCAAAACCAGGGTAGGCACAGATACGCAGTATTTT.

In its sample, this clonotype was seen many times. The rearrangement uses TRBV6-5 and TRBJ1-1, with D possibly TRBD1 on 6 matching bases. V gave up 2 bases and J gave up 5 bases, with 15 bases separating them. The CDR3 runs 15 residues. The germline gives CDR1 MNHEY, CDR2 SVGAGI. CDR3 sequence reads: CASSYAPGVITEAFF. The CDR3 nucleotides are TGTGCCAGCAGTTACGCTCCAGGGGTGATAACTGAAGCTTTCTTT.

This clonotype was counted at least ten times. The chain employs TRBV3-1 and TRBJ1-6; no definite D call. Germline-derived CDR1 and CDR2 are LGHDT and YNNKEL (reference sequence). The CDR3 runs to 12 residues. V dropped 3 bases and J dropped 5 bases, with 2 bases sitting between them. CDR3 amino acids: CASSHNNSPLHF. The CDR3 DNA is TGTGCCAGCAGCCATAATAATTCACCCCTCCACTTT.

This clonotype was counted only a few times. This chain uses TRBV7-9 with TRBJ2-5; D might be TRBD1 (5 bases). Looked up from germline, CDR1 is SEHNR and CDR2 is FQNEAQ (reference sequence). The V end was cut by 3 bases, the J end by 1 base, with 15 bases between. This CDR3 spans 16 amino acids. DNA for the CDR3: TGTGCCAGCAGCTTTAATCGCAGGGCACCCCAAGAGACCCAGTACTTC. Translating it yields CASSFNRRAPQETQYF. Together with reference TRBV7-9 and TRBJ2-5, the CDR3 gives the full variable domain: DTGVSQNPRHKITKRGQNVTFRCDPISEHNRLYWYRQTLGQGPEFLTYFQNEAQLEKSRLLSDRFSAERPKGSFSTLEIQRTEQGDSAMYLCASSFNRRAPQETQYFGPGTRLLVL.

This clonotype was seen more than once but under ten times. The V call is TRBV6-4, the J call TRBJ2-2, with unresolved D. Germline CDR1 MRHNA, CDR2 SNTAGT. Trimming removed 0 bases at V and 5 bases at J, with 16 bases between. This CDR3 region has 17 residues. In DNA, the CDR3 is TGTGCCAGCAGTGACTCGTCATTCGGACGGTTGACCGGGGAGCTGTTTTTT. Its protein product is CASSDSSFGRLTGELFF.

This clonotype was observed many times. V usage is TRBV7-9 and J usage is TRBJ2-3; 10 positions agree with TRBD2. CDR1 is SEHNR and CDR2 is FQNEAQ in the germline V gene (reference sequence). The CDR3 extends over 16 amino acids. With V trimmed by 5 bases and J by 3 bases, 8 bases remained unmatched. CDR3 nucleotide sequence: TGTGCCAGCAGCATTACAGCGGGGGGGCGTACAGATACGCAGTATTTT. It codes for CASSITAGGRTDTQYF.

There are many counts of this clonotype. This chain connects TRBV6-2 or TRBV6-3 to TRBJ2-1, with D perhaps TRBD1 (5 bases). CDR3 length equals 12 residues. Germline values: CDR1 MNHEY, CDR2 SVGEGT. The V end was cut by 6 bases, the J end by 6 bases, with 9 bases between. The CDR3: CASSRAPNEQFF. CDR3 coding DNA: TGTGCCAGCAGCAGGGCCCCCAATGAGCAGTTCTTC.

This clonotype was recorded many times. The chain has TRBV7-2 and TRBJ2-1; D may match TRBD1 or TRBD2 (5 bases each). This CDR3 spans 13 amino acids. The V and J ends lost 2 bases and 7 bases respectively, with 9 bases between them. Germline V CDR1 and CDR2: SGHTA, FQGNSA. CDR3 sequence (DNA): TGTGCCAGCAGCTTAATGGGGGTGAATGAGCAGTTCTTC. Protein sequence: CASSLMGVNEQFF. Looking up the rest from reference TRBV7-2 and TRBJ2-1 gives the full variable domain: GAGVSQSPSNKVTEKGKDVELRCDPISGHTALYWYRQSLGQGLEFLIYFQGNSAPDKSGLPSDRFSAERTGGSVSTLTIQRTQQEDSAVYLCASSLMGVNEQFFGPGTRLTVL.

This clonotype was observed at least ten times. The chain links TRBV6-1 to TRBJ1-1; 7 bases are a match to TRBD1. The V gene end was trimmed by 6 bases and the J gene end by 7 bases; junction bases not matched to a gene: 8. The CDR3 runs 13 residues. Germline V gene lookup returns CDR1 MNHNS and CDR2 SASEGT. CDR3 sequence: CASRQDRVGEAFF. For the CDR3, the DNA is TGTGCCAGCAGGCAAGACAGGGTGGGTGAAGCTTTCTTT.

This clonotype appeared many times. The rearrangement uses TRBV4-2 and TRBJ2-2; TRBD2 matches at 9 bases. Germline values: CDR1 LGHNA, CDR2 YNFKEQ. The junction had 10 bases not matched to a gene; V was cut back by 4 bases and J by 7 bases. The CDR3 totals 16 residues. Here the CDR3 reads CASSPPAGGPVGELFF. The DNA for the CDR3 is TGTGCCAGCAGCCCCCCTGCGGGGGGGCCGGTCGGGGAGCTGTTTTTT.

This clonotype was seen at least ten times. The V gene is TRBV5-1, the J gene TRBJ2-3, with 8 bases matching TRBD1. The CDR3 runs to 15 residues. The germline gives CDR1 SGHRS, CDR2 YFSETQ. Trimming removed 3 bases from V and 10 bases from J; junction bases left unmatched: 13. CDR3 nucleotides: TGCGCCAGCAGCTGGGGACAGGTGGGGTCCGGTGCGCAGTATTTT. Translating it yields CASSWGQVGSGAQYF.

This clonotype was recorded many times. In nucleotides, the CDR3 is TGTGCCAGCAGGGACAGCGGGGCAGATACGCAGTATTTT. Its translation: CASRDSGADTQYF. The rearrangement uses TRBV6-5 and TRBJ2-3, with D maybe TRBD2 (7 bases). Trimming removed 6 bases from V and 4 bases from J, with 11 bases in between. The CDR3 has 13 amino acids. Germline V gene data show CDR1 as MNHEY and CDR2 as SVGAGI.

This clonotype was found many times. The chain has TRBV20-1 and TRBJ1-1; no definite D call. Trimming removed 3 bases at V and 3 bases at J, with 11 bases between. CDR1 and CDR2 from the germline V gene are DFQATT and SNEGSKA (reference sequence). The CDR3 sequence is 13 residues long. CDR3 region: CSASLNRDTEAFF. CDR3 in DNA: TGCAGTGCTAGTCTCAATCGTGACACTGAAGCTTTCTTT.

This clonotype was picked up many times. The chain is built from TRBV21-1 and TRBJ1-1; TRBD1 is taken as the D call from the table, unchecked against the DNA. TRBV21-1 is termed a pseudogene. The CDR3 totals 16 residues. The CDR3 here is CASSKGSGKENTEAFF. CDR3 DNA: TGTGCCAGCAGCAAAGGGTCCGGGAAGGAGAACACTGAAGCTTTCTTT.

This clonotype was counted many times. The chain combines TRBV21-1 with TRBJ1-1. TRBV21-1 is recorded as a pseudogene. The CDR3 has 15 residues. The CDR3 region is CASSKVAGPNTEAFF. The CDR3 nucleotides read TGTGCCAGCAGCAAAGTGGCAGGGCCGAACACTGAAGCTTTCTTT.

This clonotype was recorded many times. This chain uses TRBV6-1 with TRBJ1-5; 9 positions agree with TRBD1. The CDR3 length is 14 residues. Unmatched junction bases numbered 8, after V lost 8 bases and J lost 6 bases. From germline, CDR1 is MNHNS and CDR2 SASEGT. The CDR3 DNA reads TGTGCCAGCTACGAAACAGGGGGCATTCAGCCCCAGCATTTT. It codes for CASYETGGIQPQHF.

There are many counts of this clonotype. This chain connects TRBV6-1 to TRBJ1-5; TRBD1 matches at 9 bases. The trim removed 6 bases at V and 3 bases at J, leaving 12 bases unmatched. CDR1 and CDR2 (germline): MNHNS, SASEGT. The CDR3 totals 17 residues. The CDR3, as DNA: TGTGCCAGCAGGACGGATTGGGACAGGGAAGTCAATCAGCCCCAGCATTTT. Translation gives CASRTDWDREVNQPQHF.

This clonotype was seen ten or more times. This rearrangement joins TRBV6-4 to TRBJ1-6, with D tentatively TRBD1 (6 bases). V was shortened by 6 bases and J by 10 bases, with 16 bases between the two germline ends. The CDR3 spans 14 residues. The germline V gene has CDR1 MRHNA and CDR2 SNTAGT. CDR3 protein: CASSNLGGQSPLHF. The CDR3 region has the DNA TGTGCCAGCAGCAACCTCGGGGGGCAATCACCCCTCCACTTT.

This clonotype appeared many times. This chain joins TRBV3-1 and TRBJ1-2, with TRBD1 as a possible D gene (6 bases). The CDR3 length is 18 residues. Trimming cost V 4 bases and J 0 bases, with 21 bases left between them. CDR1 is LGHDT, CDR2 YNNKEL, per germline (reference sequence). The CDR3: CASSPWGPAGQTNYGYTF. Written as DNA, the CDR3 is TGTGCCAGCAGCCCCTGGGGTCCAGCTGGACAGACTAACTATGGCTACACCTTC.

This clonotype came up a few times. The genes are TRBV15 and TRBJ2-7, with 9 bases that match TRBD1. This CDR3 contains 17 residues. Germline V gives CDR1 LNHNV, CDR2 YYDKDF (reference sequence). V lost 3 bases and J lost 1; bases outside the gene matches: 10. Here the CDR3 DNA reads TGTGCCACCAGCAGCAGAAATCGGACAGGGGTATCCTACGAGCAGTACTTC. This sequence encodes CATSSRNRTGVSYEQYF. Using reference TRBV15 and TRBJ2-7 for the parts outside the CDR3, the full variable domain is DAMVIQNPRYQVTQFGKPVTLSCSQTLNHNVMYWYQQKSSQAPKLLFHYYDKDFNNEADTPDNFQSRRPNTSFCFLDIRSPGLGDTAMYLCATSSRNRTGVSYEQYFGPGTRLTVT.

V is TRBV12-2 and J is TRBJ2-7; TRBD2 is the table's D call, not checked against the DNA. TRBV12-2 is noted as a pseudogene. This CDR3 has 15 amino acids. This CDR3 reads CASRLAFCSGEGQYF. In nucleotides, the CDR3 is TGTGCAAGTCGCTTAGCCTTTTGCAGCGGGGAGGGGCAGTACTTC.

There are many counts of this clonotype. This chain links TRBV3-1 with TRBJ2-3; 12 bases fit TRBD2. In germline, CDR1 is LGHDT, CDR2 YNNKEL (reference sequence). The ends lost 4 bases at V and 6 bases at J; junction bases unmatched: 5. This CDR3 comprises 15 residues. Here the CDR3 reads CASSPRTSGVDTQYF. CDR3 sequence (DNA): TGTGCCAGCAGCCCCCGGACTAGCGGGGTCGATACGCAGTATTTT.